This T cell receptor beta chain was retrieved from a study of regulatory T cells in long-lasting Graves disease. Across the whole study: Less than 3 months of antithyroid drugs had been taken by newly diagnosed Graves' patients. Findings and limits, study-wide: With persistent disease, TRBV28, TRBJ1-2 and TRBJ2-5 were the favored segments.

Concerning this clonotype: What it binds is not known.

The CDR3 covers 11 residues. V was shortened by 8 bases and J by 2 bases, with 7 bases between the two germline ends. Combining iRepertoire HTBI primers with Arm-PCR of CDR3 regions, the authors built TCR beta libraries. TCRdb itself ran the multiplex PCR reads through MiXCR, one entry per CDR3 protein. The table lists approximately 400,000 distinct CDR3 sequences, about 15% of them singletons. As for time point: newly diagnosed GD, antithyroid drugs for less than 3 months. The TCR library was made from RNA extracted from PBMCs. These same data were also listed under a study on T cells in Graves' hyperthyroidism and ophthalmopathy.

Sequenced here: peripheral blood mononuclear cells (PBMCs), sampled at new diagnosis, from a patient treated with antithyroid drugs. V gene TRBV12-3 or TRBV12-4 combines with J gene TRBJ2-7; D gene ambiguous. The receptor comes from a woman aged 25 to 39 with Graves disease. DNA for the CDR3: TGTGCCAGCGGGTTGGCCTACGAGCAGTACTTC. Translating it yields CASGLAYEQYF.